This T cell receptor (beta chain) was observed in a study of early T cells in non-severe SARS-CoV-2 infection. About the research overall: Unsorted whole-blood RNA was sequenced in bulk, leaving chains unpaired.

Unique molecular identifiers were attached to individual cDNA molecules. MiXCR, run by TCRdb on the 5' RACE reads, gives a single entry per CDR3 protein. The table records 60,000 or so distinct CDR3 sequences, approximately 12% of them present only once. Overall study results and limits: Matching results from VDJdb favored anti-spike CD8 responses, leaving private and CD4 specificities undetected.

This clonotype occurred once. Its antigen is still unknown. Sequenced material: whole blood, taken at baseline. This receptor was identified in an adult who was a healthcare worker with PCR-confirmed SARS-CoV-2 infection or an uninfected control (not recorded which).

The DNA of the CDR3 is TGCAGTGCTAGAGATGAAGGGGGCTTTTACGAGCAGTACTTC. Its protein is CSARDEGGFYEQYF. The rearrangement joins TRBV20-1 to TRBJ2-7; 7 bases match TRBD1. V lost 0 bases, J lost 4 bases, and 6 bases stayed unmatched. The CDR3 contains 14 residues. Germline V CDR1 and CDR2: DFQATT, SNEGSKA (reference sequence).